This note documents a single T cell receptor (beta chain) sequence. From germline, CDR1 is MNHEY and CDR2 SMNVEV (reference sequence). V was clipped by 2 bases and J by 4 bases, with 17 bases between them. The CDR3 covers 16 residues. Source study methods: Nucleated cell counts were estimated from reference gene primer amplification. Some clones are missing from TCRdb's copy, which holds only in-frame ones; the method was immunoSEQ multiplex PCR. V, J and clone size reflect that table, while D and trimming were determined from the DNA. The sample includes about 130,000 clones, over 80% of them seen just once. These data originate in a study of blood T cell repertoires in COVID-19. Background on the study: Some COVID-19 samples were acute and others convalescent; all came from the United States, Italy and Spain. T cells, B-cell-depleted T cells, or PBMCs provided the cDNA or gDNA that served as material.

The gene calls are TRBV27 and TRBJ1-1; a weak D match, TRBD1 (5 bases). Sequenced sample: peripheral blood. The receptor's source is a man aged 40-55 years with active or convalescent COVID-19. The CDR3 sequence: CASSLLSFDSLTEAFF. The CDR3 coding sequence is TGTGCCAGCAGTTTACTCTCCTTTGACAGCCTCACTGAAGCTTTCTTT.